Listed below are T cell receptor beta chains from one sample, sequenced in a study of siplizumab effects on memory and regulatory T cells. Sequenced by immunoSEQ multiplex PCR; TCRdb stores in-frame clones only, minus some. The sample lists just under 20,000 clones, 44% occurring once. These receptors' antigens are unknown. The specimen was CFSE-low (dividing) CD4+ T cells sorted from an allogeneic mixed lymphocyte reaction. These receptors were collected from a human donor in good health; the cells came from an allogeneic mixed lymphocyte reaction. Some clones in this sample may be carry-over from other donors' samples. Each CDR3 is given with its conserved first and last residue.

TRBV6-1	TRBJ2-1	CASDRDWGNEQFF
TRBV5-4	TRBJ1-2	CASSLGTGGNVYGYTF
TRBV18	TRBJ1-6	CASSPVGGVLNSPLHF
TRBV2	TRBJ2-5	CASTAGLAGGQETQYF
TRBV5-1	TRBJ1-1	CASRKVLQVNTEAFF
TRBV5-1	TRBJ1-1	CASSLDTNTEAFF
TRBV7-2	TRBJ2-4	CASSLSVLLAKNIQYF
TRBV19	TRBJ1-5	CASSPGTGRNQPQHF
TRBV6-6	TRBJ1-1	CASSRLSTEAFF
TRBV7-2	TRBJ2-3	CASSLRASGGDTQYF
TRBV7-2	TRBJ2-7	CASSLAASASGVGFEQYF
TRBV7-2	TRBJ1-2	CASSSQLEFGDTF
TRBV6-1	TRBJ1-2	CASRPGTGAGYTF
TRBV11-2	TRBJ2-2	CASSLRGTGKNTGELFF
TRBV7-9	TRBJ2-7	CASSGNRGTYEQYF
TRBV6-6	TRBJ2-6	CASRPWSSGANVLTF
TRBV11-2	TRBJ1-2	CASSLDLAGGAYGYTF
TRBV9	TRBJ1-2	CASSVDAVNYGYTF
TRBV2	TRBJ2-1	CASSGGAWVGNEQFF
TRBV7-6	TRBJ2-7	CASSEDVGSYEQYF
TRBV6-6	TRBJ2-5	CASSYSAAQETQYF
TRBV18	TRBJ1-3	CASSPIFDGTIYF
TRBV7-9	TRBJ1-2	CASSSSGRYGYTF
TRBV11-2	TRBJ1-1	CASSFTPNTEAFF
TRBV11-2	TRBJ2-1	CASSPRTGGPLNNEQFF
TRBV25-1	TRBJ1-2	CASSSTGGWSGYTF
TRBV9	TRBJ2-2	CASSKGPETDTGELFF
TRBV6-5	TRBJ2-3	CASSFSSGRLTDTQYF
TRBV11-3	TRBJ1-1	CASRPITGGITEAFF
TRBV7-3	TRBJ1-1	CASSLALGAAEAFF
TRBV18	TRBJ1-5	CASSPGSNQPQHF
TRBV6-5	TRBJ2-7	CASSYSGSGGGYEQYF
TRBV19	TRBJ1-2	CASSMPSTATYGYTF
TRBV5-1	TRBJ2-2	CASSRSPNTGELFF
TRBV30	TRBJ2-5	CAWTLAGVETQYF
TRBV11-2	TRBJ1-1	CASSLEVSMNTEAFF
TRBV27	TRBJ2-3	CASSSTVTDTQYF
TRBV2	TRBJ2-1	CASSEDLSWKEFF
TRBV2	TRBJ1-4	CASNLPDPNEKLFF
TRBV10-3	TRBJ2-2	CASTGLAGVQGGELFF
TRBV5-1	TRBJ2-5	CASSLGTSRETQYF
TRBV6-6	TRBJ2-7	CASTVGQGFYEQYF
TRBV6-5	TRBJ1-1	CASSYGSGALNTEAFF
TRBV6-6	TRBJ2-3	CASSYSTEDLTRTQYF
TRBV5-8	TRBJ1-5	CASSFWGNSNQPQHF
TRBV19	TRBJ1-5	CASRTPPNQPQHF
TRBV5-1	TRBJ1-3	CASSPGFSSGNTIYF
TRBV6-1	TRBJ2-2	CASRALAANTGELFF
TRBV7-2	TRBJ2-7	CASSPGPSREQYF
TRBV27	TRBJ2-5	CASSSLTSGNQETQYF
TRBV29-1	TRBJ2-1	CSARTSGRSYNEQFF
TRBV6-6	TRBJ1-3	CASSSTESGNTIYF